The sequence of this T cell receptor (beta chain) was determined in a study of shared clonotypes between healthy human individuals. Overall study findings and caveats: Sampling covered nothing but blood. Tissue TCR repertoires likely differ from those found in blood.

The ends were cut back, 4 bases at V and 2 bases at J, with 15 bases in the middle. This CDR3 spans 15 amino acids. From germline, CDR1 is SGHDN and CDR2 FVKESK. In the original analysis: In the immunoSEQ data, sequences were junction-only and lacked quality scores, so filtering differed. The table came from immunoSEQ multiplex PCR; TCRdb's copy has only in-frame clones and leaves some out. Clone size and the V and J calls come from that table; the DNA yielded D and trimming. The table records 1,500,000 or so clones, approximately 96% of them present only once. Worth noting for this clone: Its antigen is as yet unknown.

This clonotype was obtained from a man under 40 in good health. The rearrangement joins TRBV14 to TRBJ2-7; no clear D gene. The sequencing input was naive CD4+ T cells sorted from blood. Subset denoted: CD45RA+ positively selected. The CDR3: CASSPPGTAAYEQYF. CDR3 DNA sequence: TGTGCCAGCAGCCCCCCAGGAACCGCGGCCTACGAGCAGTACTTC.